The 21 T cell receptor beta chains below were found in one sample sequenced in a study of T-cell reconstitution after alpha-beta-depleted transplantation in children. It was with unique molecular identifiers that the TCRbeta library was prepared. MiXCR was run by TCRdb on the PCR reads, yielding one entry per CDR3 protein. The table shows approximately 110,000 distinct CDR3 sequences, with 23% occurring only once. The material sequenced was PBMCs, mostly from graft donor cells, taken 180 days after TCRalphabeta/CD19-depleted stem cell transplant. The receptors stem from a male patient between 2 and 15 years old who had a stem cell transplant for chronic granulomatous disease, so the T cells may come from the graft donor.

This sequence joins TRBV7-2 and TRBJ2-2, with 11 positions matching TRBD2. J gave up 4 bases and V 7 bases, and 11 bases lay outside the gene matches. Per germline, CDR1 SGHTA and CDR2 FQGNSA. The CDR3 loop spans 17 amino acids. The CDR3 sequence: CASTLWGGTSGTGELFF. CDR3 bases: TGTGCCAGCACCCTCTGGGGGGGGACTAGCGGCACCGGGGAGCTGTTTTTT.

There are many counts of this clonotype. This chain links TRBV4-3 with TRBJ2-1; D is perhaps TRBD1 (6 bases). The length of the CDR3 is 13 residues. CDR1 and CDR2 from the germline V gene are LGHNA and YSLEER. Trimming pared 1 base from V and 6 bases from J, leaving 7 bases between. CDR3 in amino acids: CASSQVGGNEQFF. For the CDR3, the DNA is TGCGCCAGCAGCCAAGTAGGGGGCAATGAGCAGTTCTTC.

The rearrangement joins TRBV5-5 to TRBJ2-7; no firm D call. From germline, CDR1 is SGHKS and CDR2 YYEKEE (reference sequence). CDR3 length: 13 amino acids. The V end was cut by 1 base, the J end by 3 bases, with 8 bases between. This chain's CDR3 is CASSLLQYYEQYF. For the CDR3, the DNA is TGTGCCAGCAGCTTGCTCCAATACTACGAGCAGTACTTC.

This chain joins TRBV7-2 and TRBJ2-5; a possible D gene is TRBD2 (6 bases). V was trimmed by 5 bases and J by 2 bases, leaving 15 bases between them. The germline gives CDR1 SGHTA, CDR2 FQGNSA. The CDR3 contains 15 residues. The CDR3 sequence is CASSTGTLAQETQYF. The CDR3 region has the DNA TGTGCCAGCAGCACCGGGACTCTAGCACAAGAGACCCAGTACTTC.

This chain's CDR3 is CSVEEEGIGNEKLFF. DNA of the CDR3: TGCAGCGTTGAAGAAGAGGGGATAGGTAATGAAAAACTGTTTTTT. V usage is TRBV29-1 and J usage is TRBJ1-4; TRBD1 is a possible D gene (5 bases). The CDR3 sequence is 15 residues long. Per the germline V gene, CDR1 is SQVTM and CDR2 is ANQGSEA. V shed 0 bases and J shed 4 bases, with 12 bases lying between them.

The chain combines TRBV27 with TRBJ1-6; 7 bases map to TRBD1. The CDR3 sequence is 15 residues long. In germline, CDR1 is MNHEY, CDR2 SMNVEV (reference sequence). V shed 6 bases, J shed 7 bases, and the junction held 9 bases outside the gene matches. The CDR3 protein is CASSTLTGENSPLHF. In nucleotides, the CDR3 is TGTGCCAGCAGCACCCTAACAGGGGAGAATTCACCCCTCCACTTT.

This clonotype showed up many times. At one end the junction does not follow the germline gene, possibly because of a read error. The rearrangement links TRBV20-1 to TRBJ2-1; no clear D. The V gene's germline CDR1 is DFQATT and CDR2 SNEGSKA (reference sequence). The CDR3 covers 13 residues. The CDR3 bases are TGCAGTGCAAGAGGCACGACCTACAATGAGCAGTTCTTC. Translation gives CSARGTTYNEQFF.

This sequence joins TRBV27 and TRBJ2-1; the match to TRBD2 covers 11 bases. The junction had 4 bases not matched to a gene; V was cut back by 3 bases and J by 0 bases. Germline CDR1 and CDR2: MNHEY and SMNVEV (reference sequence). The CDR3 is 17 residues long. CDR3 in DNA: TGTGCCAGCAGTTTCAGACTAGCGGGGCTCTCCTACAATGAGCAGTTCTTC. This sequence encodes CASSFRLAGLSYNEQFF.

Many counts were recorded for this clonotype. The chain couples TRBV4-2 to TRBJ2-1, with 11 bases that match TRBD2. This CDR3 has 15 residues. Germline V gene data show CDR1 as LGHNA and CDR2 as YNFKEQ. V trimming: 3 bases; J trimming: 8 bases; junction bases outside the gene matches: 6. CDR3 amino acids: CASSQVAGGLYEQFF. The DNA of the CDR3 is TGTGCCAGCAGCCAGGTAGCGGGGGGGCTGTATGAGCAGTTCTTC.

This chain's CDR3 is CASAGGDYNEQFF. Here the CDR3 DNA reads TGTGCCAGCGCCGGGGGAGACTACAATGAGCAGTTCTTC. The chain uses TRBV12-3 or TRBV12-4 and TRBJ2-1; D perhaps matches TRBD2 (6 bases). This CDR3 contains 13 residues. Trimming removed 8 bases from V and 3 bases from J, with 11 bases in between.

This clonotype was recorded many times. The chain uses TRBV20-1 and TRBJ1-1; D is ambiguous. CDR1 and CDR2 (germline): DFQATT, SNEGSKA (reference sequence). The CDR3 loop spans 14 amino acids. V was pared by 3 bases and J by 3 bases, with 14 bases between. The CDR3 is CSASPPWSDTEAFF. Written as DNA, the CDR3 is TGCAGTGCTAGTCCGCCGTGGTCGGACACTGAAGCTTTCTTT.

This clonotype has ten or more counts. The chain couples TRBV11-3 to TRBJ1-2; D remains ambiguous. V shed 4 bases and J shed 14 bases, with 20 bases lying between them. Per the germline V gene, CDR1 is SGHNT and CDR2 is YENEEA. The CDR3 is 13 amino acids. CDR3 region: CASSSPPGAVTTF. In DNA form, the CDR3 reads TGTGCCAGCAGCTCCCCTCCGGGAGCCGTGACGACCTTC.

This clonotype has ten or more counts. The chain joins TRBV20-1 to TRBJ2-7, with D unresolved. This CDR3 is built from 13 residues. Between the trimmed V and J ends, which lost 0 bases and 6 bases, there was a span of 12 bases. CDR1 DFQATT and CDR2 SNEGSKA come from the germline V gene (reference sequence). The CDR3, as DNA: TGCAGTGCTAGAGACCCCGGGTGGAGCGAGCAGTACTTC. Its protein is CSARDPGWSEQYF.

This clonotype was recorded a few times. The rearrangement links TRBV29-1 to TRBJ2-1, with D perhaps TRBD1 (5 bases). Trimming took 6 bases from V and 4 from J, leaving 16 bases between them. CDR1 is SQVTM, CDR2 ANQGSEA, per germline. This CDR3 comprises 14 residues. The CDR3 sequence: CSVPWQGEYNEQFF. CDR3 sequence (DNA): TGCAGCGTCCCCTGGCAGGGCGAATACAATGAGCAGTTCTTC.

The chain has TRBV20-1 and TRBJ1-6; 7 bases align to TRBD1. Germline loops: CDR1 DFQATT, CDR2 SNEGSKA (reference sequence). The CDR3 contains 13 residues. Trimming took 5 bases from V and 6 from J; bases not matched to a gene: 4. This chain's CDR3 is CSALGTVNSPLHF. CDR3 DNA sequence: TGCAGTGCTTTGGGGACAGTTAATTCACCCCTCCACTTT.

The rearrangement joins TRBV20-1 to TRBJ1-1; 7 positions match TRBD1. Trimming took 5 bases from V and 2 from J; bases not matched to a gene: 5. CDR3 length: 13 amino acids. Germline assignment: CDR1 DFQATT and CDR2 SNEGSKA (reference sequence). The chain's CDR3 is CSAGRQGNTEAFF. The CDR3 nucleotides are TGCAGTGCTGGGAGACAGGGCAACACTGAAGCTTTCTTT.

There are a few counts of this clonotype. J is TRBJ2-7 and V is TRBV20-1; 7 nucleotides align to TRBD1. The CDR3 loop spans 13 amino acids. Germline CDR1 DFQATT, CDR2 SNEGSKA (reference sequence). The trim removed 5 bases at V and 4 bases at J, leaving 8 bases unmatched. In nucleotides, the CDR3 is TGCAGTGCTCATCTGGGACAGCGTTACGAGCAGTACTTC. This sequence encodes CSAHLGQRYEQYF.

In its sample, this clonotype was seen many times. The CDR3 DNA reads as TGTGCCAGCAGCCGAAGCCGCCAGCGGGAGTCCAATGAGCAGTTCTTC. This translates into CASSRSRQRESNEQFF. The chain couples TRBV7-9 to TRBJ2-1, with TRBD2 matching 8 bases. Germline CDR1 and CDR2: SEHNR and FQNEAQ (reference sequence). The CDR3 has 16 amino acids. The trim removed 5 bases at V and 6 bases at J, leaving 12 bases unmatched.

This clonotype was picked up many times. This chain joins TRBV29-1 and TRBJ2-3; possible D gene TRBD1, 6 bases. Germline V gene data show CDR1 as SQVTM and CDR2 as ANQGSEA. V dropped 6 bases and J dropped 8 bases, with 18 bases sitting between them. The CDR3 length is 13 residues. CDR3 coding DNA: TGCAGCGTCCTTTACCGGGACACGGGTACGCAGTATTTT. It codes for CSVLYRDTGTQYF.

V is TRBV21-1 and J is TRBJ2-6. TRBV21-1 is tagged as a pseudogene. CDR3 size: 14 residues. The CDR3: CASQVVTGANVLTF. CDR3 nucleotide sequence: TGTGCCAGCCAAGTCGTGACTGGGGCCAACGTCCTGACTTTC.

This clonotype was detected only once. The chain recombines TRBV7-6 with TRBJ2-2, with D tentatively TRBD2 (6 bases). The CDR3 is 20 residues long. From germline, CDR1 is SGHVS and CDR2 FNYEAQ. The V end was cut by 5 bases, the J end by 0 bases, with 25 bases between. The DNA of the CDR3 is TGTGCCAGCAGCGAGGGGTTTTTTTTTGGAGGGTTCGCGAACACCGGGGAGCTGTTTTTT. Translating gives CASSEGFFFGGFANTGELFF.